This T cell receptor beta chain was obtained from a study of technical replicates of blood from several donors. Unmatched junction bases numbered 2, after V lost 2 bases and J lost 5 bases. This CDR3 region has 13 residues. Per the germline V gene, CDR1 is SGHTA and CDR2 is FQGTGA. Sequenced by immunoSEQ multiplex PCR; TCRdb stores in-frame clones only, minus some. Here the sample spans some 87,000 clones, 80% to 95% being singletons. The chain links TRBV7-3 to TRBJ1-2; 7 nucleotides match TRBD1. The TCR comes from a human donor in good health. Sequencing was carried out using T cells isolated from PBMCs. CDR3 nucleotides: TGTGCCAGCAGCTTAGAGGGGGCTTATGGCTACACCTTC. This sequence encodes CASSLEGAYGYTF.